The 25 T cell receptor beta chains reported below all come from one sample, sequenced in a study of shared T cell receptors in the human thymus. The assay was immunoSEQ multiplex PCR, and TCRdb's table has in-frame clones only and misses some. The sample has hundreds of thousands of clones; 88% are singletons. These data are also associated with another study on human thymus T cells.

Sample: thymocytes. Receptors were obtained from a boy younger than two with a congenital heart defect.

This rearrangement joins TRBV14 to TRBJ2-7; 8 bases are shared with TRBD1. Germline lookup yields CDR1 SGHDN and CDR2 FVKESK. There are 15 residues in the CDR3. Losses at the gene ends were 4 bases for V and 6 bases for J; bases not matched to a gene: 11. The CDR3 here is CASSLRQGSWGEQYF. CDR3 nucleotides: TGTGCCAGCAGCCTCAGACAGGGGTCGTGGGGCGAGCAGTACTTC.

This chain links TRBV4-2 with TRBJ2-1, with 11 bases identical to TRBD2. The germline V gene encodes CDR1 LGHNA and CDR2 YNFKEQ. J lost 5 bases, V lost 4 bases, and 10 bases had no gene match. CDR3 size: 17 residues. The CDR3 reads CASSPRLAGRWDNEQFF. Written as DNA, the CDR3 is TGTGCCAGCAGCCCCCGACTAGCGGGACGTTGGGACAATGAGCAGTTCTTC.

A remark on this clone: One end of the junction fails to match germline, which may point to a read error. V and J are TRBV7-8 and TRBJ2-7; 13 positions match TRBD2. This CDR3 spans 19 amino acids. The germline V gene encodes CDR1 SGHVS and CDR2 FQNEAQ. The CDR3 DNA is TGTGCCAGCAGTTTAGGACTAGCGGGAGTTATCTACGGGGGATACGAGCAGTACTTC. Its protein product is CASSLGLAGVIYGGYEQYF.

The chain couples TRBV4-3 to TRBJ2-1; 13 nucleotides match TRBD2. The length of the CDR3 is 19 residues. Germline V gene lookup returns CDR1 LGHNA and CDR2 YSLEER. V shed 2 bases, J shed 5 bases, and the junction held 12 bases outside the gene matches. The CDR3 protein is CASSQMIGRTSGRNNEQFF. CDR3 in DNA: TGCGCCAGCAGCCAAATGATTGGGCGGACTAGCGGGAGAAACAATGAGCAGTTCTTC.

The chain links TRBV5-1 to TRBJ2-7, with 8 bases that match TRBD1. Germline V gives CDR1 SGHRS, CDR2 YFSETQ. With V trimmed by 3 bases and J by 7 bases, 3 bases remained unmatched. The CDR3 is 12 amino acids. CDR3 amino acids: CASSWGQEEQYF. The CDR3 bases are TGCGCCAGCAGCTGGGGACAGGAGGAGCAGTACTTC.

This chain links TRBV4-1 with TRBJ1-5, with D perhaps TRBD1 (6 bases). The germline gives CDR1 MGHRA, CDR2 YSYEKL. The germline V and J ends were trimmed by 0 bases and 4 bases, with 16 bases remaining between them. The CDR3 extends over 17 amino acids. The CDR3 loop reads CASSQDNPDRLNQPQHF. For the CDR3, the DNA is TGCGCCAGCAGCCAAGATAATCCAGACAGGCTTAATCAGCCCCAGCATTTT.

The chain has TRBV4-3 and TRBJ2-2, with D tentatively TRBD2 (6 bases). The CDR3 consists of 15 residues. Germline loops: CDR1 LGHNA, CDR2 YSLEER. V gave up 0 bases and J gave up 5 bases, with 10 bases separating them. CDR3 in DNA: TGCGCCAGCAGCCAAGAACTAGCTCCAACCGGGGAGCTGTTTTTT. This encodes CASSQELAPTGELFF.

This rearrangement joins TRBV5-4 to TRBJ2-4; D might be TRBD2 (6 bases). Trimming stripped 2 bases from V and 1 base from J, with 19 bases between. CDR3 length equals 18 residues. Germline CDR1 is SGHNT and CDR2 is YYREEE (reference sequence). Here the CDR3 reads CASSFGQSGGRAKNIQYF. CDR3 DNA sequence: TGTGCCAGCAGCTTCGGTCAGTCCGGAGGGCGCGCCAAAAACATTCAGTACTTC.

The rearrangement links TRBV6-1 to TRBJ2-7; 7 positions agree with TRBD2. The CDR3 runs to 13 residues. The V segment lost 6 bases and the J segment 7 bases; nucleotides outside the gene matches: 9. Germline V gives CDR1 MNHNS, CDR2 SASEGT. The CDR3 sequence is CASRRGGPGEQYF. The CDR3 nucleotides read TGTGCCAGCAGGAGGGGAGGGCCGGGTGAGCAGTACTTC.

In its sample, this clone was seen once. The chain employs TRBV6-1 and TRBJ2-3, with 8 bases that match TRBD2. V trimming: 6 bases; J trimming: 3 bases; junction bases outside the gene matches: 14. Germline CDR1 reads MNHNS; CDR2 reads SASEGT. This CDR3 region has 17 residues. The CDR3 sequence: CASRESLGGGTTDTQYF. CDR3 DNA sequence: TGTGCCAGCAGGGAATCTTTGGGCGGGGGGACAACAGATACGCAGTATTTT.

The chain carries TRBV18 and TRBJ2-7, with TRBD2 identical over 9 bases. The CDR3 runs 17 residues. CDR1 KGHSH and CDR2 LQKENI come from the germline V gene. The J segment lost 1 base and the V segment lost 0 bases, leaving 7 bases of the junction unmatched. The CDR3 region has the DNA TGTGCCAGCTCACCACCGGAGGCGGGAGGGCCTTCCTACGAGCAGTACTTC. Translating it yields CASSPPEAGGPSYEQYF.

The V call is TRBV27, the J call TRBJ2-7, with 10 bases fitting TRBD1. The V gene end was trimmed by 5 bases and the J gene end by 1 base; junction bases not matched to a gene: 5. The germline V gene encodes CDR1 MNHEY and CDR2 SMNVEV (reference sequence). The CDR3 sequence is 15 residues long. The CDR3 bases are TGTGCCAGCAGTACGACAGGGGGCGCATCCTACGAGCAGTACTTC. Residues: CASSTTGGASYEQYF.

The chain couples TRBV29-1 to TRBJ1-2, with a possible D match to TRBD1 (6 bases). Between the trimmed V and J ends, which lost 5 bases and 4 bases, there was a span of 17 bases. This CDR3 contains 14 residues. Germline-derived CDR1 and CDR2 are SQVTM and ANQGSEA. CDR3 protein: CSVINRDRVYGYTF. Written as DNA, the CDR3 is TGCAGCGTTATCAACAGGGACCGGGTCTATGGCTACACCTTC. Complete variable domain (other parts from reference TRBV29-1 and TRBJ1-2): SAVISQKPSRDICQRGTSLTIQCQVDSQVTMMFWYRQQPGQSLTLIATANQGSEATYESGFVIDKFPISRPNLTFSTLTVSNMSPEDSSIYLCSVINRDRVYGYTFGSGTRLTVV.

This chain uses TRBV4-3 with TRBJ1-2; 8 nucleotides line up with TRBD1. CDR3 size: 14 residues. Trimming took 0 bases from V and 4 from J; bases not matched to a gene: 1. Germline values: CDR1 LGHNA, CDR2 YSLEER. The CDR3, as DNA: TGCGCCAGCAGCCAAGATGGACAGGGCTATGGCTACACCTTC. Its translation: CASSQDGQGYGYTF.

This clone was detected only a few times. J is TRBJ2-3 and V is TRBV4-3; 7 nucleotides align to TRBD2. The CDR3 extends over 17 amino acids. Trimming at V came to 3 bases and at J to 1 base, leaving 10 bases not matched to a gene. CDR1 and CDR2 (germline): LGHNA, YSLEER. The CDR3 reads CASSHKRAGEGTDTQYF. The CDR3 DNA sequence: TGCGCCAGCAGCCACAAGCGGGCGGGGGAGGGCACAGATACGCAGTATTTT.

The chain is built from TRBV5-1 and TRBJ1-1, with no clear D. Looked up from germline, CDR1 is SGHRS and CDR2 is YFSETQ. This CDR3 contains 15 residues. V lost 2 bases and J 11 bases, leaving 22 bases between the germline ends. The CDR3 coding sequence is TGCGCCAGCAGCTTTGGCCATGGCTGGTCTCCTGCTGCTTTCTTT. Its translation: CASSFGHGWSPAAFF.

This chain joins TRBV4-2 and TRBJ1-3; D remains unclear. Germline V gene data show CDR1 as LGHNA and CDR2 as YNFKEQ. The germline V and J ends were trimmed by 5 bases and 4 bases, with 12 bases remaining between them. The CDR3 contains 14 residues. The CDR3 sequence: CASSNSGEGNTIYF. The CDR3, as DNA: TGTGCCAGCAGCAACTCCGGAGAAGGAAACACCATATATTTT.

This clone was counted once. The chain carries TRBV30 and TRBJ2-7; 7 bases line up with TRBD1. Germline trimming cut 1 base from V and 5 bases from J; bases unmatched to any gene: 14. The CDR3 sequence is 16 residues long. The germline gives CDR1 GTSNPN, CDR2 SVGIG (reference sequence). The CDR3 bases are TGTGCCTGGAGTGCCCCCCAGACAGGGTATGACAACGAGCAGTACTTC. Translation: CAWSAPQTGYDNEQYF.

The rearrangement links TRBV4-3 to TRBJ2-1; 8 nucleotides line up with TRBD2. CDR1 is LGHNA and CDR2 is YSLEER in the germline V gene. The CDR3 length is 15 residues. Trimming removed 4 bases from V and 7 bases from J; junction bases left unmatched: 9. CDR3 DNA: TGCGCCAGCAGCCCTCTAGCGGGCCTTAGGAATGAGCAGTTCTTC. This translates into CASSPLAGLRNEQFF.

The chain's CDR3 is CASSLFNRAGGYTF. The DNA for the CDR3 is TGTGCCAGCAGCTTATTCAACAGGGCAGGTGGCTACACCTTC. This chain connects TRBV7-9 to TRBJ1-2; weak D call: TRBD1 (6 bases). Germline V gene lookup returns CDR1 SEHNR and CDR2 FQNEAQ (reference sequence). The CDR3 spans 14 residues. Trimming removed 2 bases at V and 7 bases at J, with 14 bases between.

The chain recombines TRBV5-1 with TRBJ2-1; D is unresolved. The CDR3 extends over 13 amino acids. The germline gives CDR1 SGHRS, CDR2 YFSETQ. Between the trimmed V and J ends, which lost 0 bases and 10 bases, there was a span of 11 bases. The CDR3 coding sequence is TGCGCCAGCAGCTTGGGGGCCCCTGGGGAGCAGTTCTTC. Its translation is CASSLGAPGEQFF.

This clone showed up just once. The chain couples TRBV30 to TRBJ2-3; D uncertain. V was shortened by 5 bases and J by 5 bases, with 20 bases between the two germline ends. The CDR3 runs to 15 residues. From germline, CDR1 is GTSNPN and CDR2 SVGIG (reference sequence). Here the CDR3 reads CAWAVGVGIRDTQYF. The CDR3 DNA follows: TGTGCCTGGGCTGTCGGAGTGGGTATAAGAGATACGCAGTATTTT.

The V and J genes are TRBV9 and TRBJ1-1, with D possibly TRBD1 on 5 matching bases. CDR1 and CDR2 from the germline V gene are SGDLS and YYNGEE. The CDR3 totals 11 residues. V lost 7 bases to trimming and J lost 4 bases, with 8 bases between them. CDR3: CASGRGTEAFF. CDR3 coding DNA: TGTGCCAGCGGTAGGGGCACTGAAGCTTTCTTT.

The gene calls are TRBV15 and TRBJ2-1; 11 positions match TRBD2. The CDR3 spans 19 residues. V trimming: 4 bases; J trimming: 2 bases; junction bases outside the gene matches: 13. The V gene's germline CDR1 is LNHNV and CDR2 YYDKDF (reference sequence). CDR3 residues: CATSTTLLAGEGPYNEQFF. DNA of the CDR3: TGTGCCACCAGCACGACTTTACTAGCGGGAGAGGGCCCCTACAATGAGCAGTTCTTC.

J is TRBJ2-3 and V is TRBV27; 8 bases agree with TRBD1. The CDR3 consists of 15 residues. The germline V gene has CDR1 MNHEY and CDR2 SMNVEV (reference sequence). Trimming cost V 5 bases and J 0 bases; bases outside gene matches: 4. The CDR3 DNA is TGTGCCAGCAGTAAAGACAGGGGTAGCACAGATACGCAGTATTTT. It yields the protein CASSKDRGSTDTQYF.